This is a list of T cell receptor beta chains from one sample in a study of blood T cell repertoires in COVID-19. Some clones are missing from TCRdb's copy, which holds only in-frame ones; the method was immunoSEQ multiplex PCR. The data show about 78,000 clones, more than 75% seen once. Sequencing was done on a sample of peripheral blood. The receptors were sampled from a woman aged 55-69 years with acute or convalescent COVID-19. The CDR3 runs from the conserved cysteine through the conserved F or W. D genes are given only for firm matches. Not every row has a clone size; where given, it reads once, few, many or a size class.

clone_size: .
d_call: TRBD1
j_call: TRBJ2-1
v_call: TRBV28
cdr3_aa: CASSSKTGGYEQFF
cdr3_nt: TGTGCCAGCAGTTCCAAGACAGGGGGGTATGAGCAGTTCTTC

clone_size: .
d_call: TRBD2
j_call: TRBJ2-1
v_call: TRBV19
cdr3_aa: CASSVAGREYNEQFF
cdr3_nt: TGTGCCAGTAGCGTCGCCGGGCGGGAGTACAATGAGCAGTTCTTC

clone_size: .
d_call: TRBD1
j_call: TRBJ1-5
v_call: TRBV30
cdr3_aa: CAWSVWGQNGQPQHF
cdr3_nt: TGTGCCTGGAGTGTATGGGGACAGAATGGTCAGCCCCAGCATTTT

clone_size: .
d_call: TRBD1
j_call: TRBJ1-5
v_call: TRBV19
cdr3_aa: CASTGQGVRGGNQPQHF
cdr3_nt: TGTGCCAGCACCGGGCAGGGGGTGAGAGGGGGCAATCAGCCCCAGCATTTT

clone_size: .
d_call: .
j_call: TRBJ1-4
v_call: TRBV7-8
cdr3_aa: CASSPSGRRTNEKLFF
cdr3_nt: TGTGCCAGCAGCCCTAGTGGCAGGAGGACTAATGAAAAACTGTTTTTT

clone_size: .
d_call: TRBD2
j_call: TRBJ2-1
v_call: TRBV7-2
cdr3_aa: CASRHGGSSSYNEQFF
cdr3_nt: TGTGCCAGCCGACACGGCGGGAGCAGCTCCTACAATGAGCAGTTCTTC

clone_size: .
d_call: TRBD2
j_call: TRBJ2-7
v_call: TRBV9
cdr3_aa: CASSVSGGAVEQYF
cdr3_nt: TGTGCCAGCAGCGTTAGCGGGGGGGCTGTCGAGCAGTACTTC

clone_size: few
d_call: .
j_call: TRBJ1-1
v_call: TRBV7-9
cdr3_aa: CASSPLTGTDTEAFF
cdr3_nt: TGTGCCAGCAGCCCGCTGACAGGAACGGACACTGAAGCTTTCTTT

clone_size: .
d_call: .
j_call: TRBJ2-1
v_call: TRBV5-8
cdr3_aa: CASSLGLAGDNEQFF
cdr3_nt: TGTGCCAGCAGCTTGGGATTAGCCGGGGACAATGAGCAGTTCTTC

clone_size: once
d_call: .
j_call: TRBJ1-6
v_call: TRBV7-2
cdr3_aa: CASSPRTLYGSPLHF
cdr3_nt: TGTGCCAGCAGCCCAAGGACTCTATATGGTTCACCCCTCCACTTT

clone_size: .
d_call: TRBD1
j_call: TRBJ1-6
v_call: TRBV12-3/TRBV12-4
cdr3_aa: CASTGQANSPLHF
cdr3_nt: TGTGCCAGCACGGGACAGGCGAATTCACCCCTCCACTTT

clone_size: .
d_call: .
j_call: TRBJ2-1
v_call: TRBV4-1
cdr3_aa: CASSPPGLKRNEQFF
cdr3_nt: TGCGCCAGCAGCCCCCCGGGTCTAAAGAGGAATGAGCAGTTCTTC

clone_size: .
d_call: .
j_call: TRBJ2-7
v_call: TRBV18
cdr3_aa: CASSQSAHYEQYF
cdr3_nt: TGTGCCAGCTCACAGAGCGCCCACTACGAGCAGTACTTC

clone_size: .
d_call: .
j_call: TRBJ1-3
v_call: TRBV7-2
cdr3_aa: CASSRTGAENTIYF
cdr3_nt: TGTGCCAGCAGCCGTACAGGAGCTGAAAACACCATATATTTT